A single sample gave rise to the 18 T cell receptor beta chains below, sequenced in a study of blood T cell repertoires in COVID-19. TCRdb's table, derived via immunoSEQ multiplex PCR, lists solely in-frame clones and lacks some. The sample contains about 250,000 clones, about 88% of which appear only once. The sample comprised PBMCs or T cells enriched from blood (not recorded which). These receptors all come from a woman aged 45-60 years who had recovered from COVID-19.

The rearrangement joins TRBV11-2 to TRBJ1-5, with 12 bases identical to TRBD1. The germline CDR1 and CDR2 sequences are SGHAT and FQNNGV. The CDR3 loop spans 17 amino acids. J lost 7 bases, V lost 5 bases, and 12 bases had no gene match. Written as DNA, the CDR3 is TGTGCCAGCAGCCTCTGGACCGGGACAGGGGGCGGGCAGCCCCAGCATTTT. Translated: CASSLWTGTGGGQPQHF.

This CDR3 reads CASSEGGSGRYAKNIQYF. The CDR3 coding sequence is TGTGCCAGCAGCGAGGGGGGGAGCGGGAGATATGCCAAAAACATTCAGTACTTC. The chain uses TRBV4-2 and TRBJ2-4; TRBD2 matches at 8 bases. The CDR3 totals 18 residues. Losses at the gene ends were 5 bases for V and 1 base for J; bases not matched to a gene: 13. Germline CDR1 LGHNA, CDR2 YNFKEQ.

The gene calls are TRBV28 and TRBJ1-2; D might be TRBD1 (5 bases). Germline V gene lookup returns CDR1 MDHEN and CDR2 SYDVKM. V dropped 4 bases and J dropped 0 bases, with 15 bases sitting between them. The CDR3 sequence is 16 residues long. The CDR3 region has the DNA TGTGCCAGCAGTTCAGGGAACCCTTGGGCTAACTATGGCTACACCTTC. Its translation: CASSSGNPWANYGYTF.

This clone was detected once. For the CDR3, the DNA is TGTGCCAGCAGCACGGGACAGGGTGGCTACACCTTC. Translating it yields CASSTGQGGYTF. The chain has TRBV7-9 and TRBJ1-2; TRBD1 agrees at 9 bases. This CDR3 is 12 amino acids long. V lost 5 bases, J lost 7 bases, and 2 bases stayed unmatched. Germline V gene data show CDR1 as SEHNR and CDR2 as FQNEAQ (reference sequence).

This chain joins TRBV7-2 and TRBJ2-2, with D possibly TRBD2 on 5 matching bases. This CDR3 is 14 amino acids long. V was trimmed by 5 bases and J by 1 base, leaving 8 bases between them. The V gene's germline CDR1 is SGHTA and CDR2 FQGNSA. CDR3 sequence (DNA): TGTGCCAGCAGCCCTACTAGGAACACCGGGGAGCTGTTTTTT. Translated: CASSPTRNTGELFF.

The chain uses TRBV11-2 and TRBJ2-1, with D possibly TRBD2 on 6 matching bases. Germline V lookup: CDR1 SGHAT, CDR2 FQNNGV. The CDR3 has 12 amino acids. Trimming removed 5 bases at V and 11 bases at J, with 13 bases between. The CDR3 bases are TGTGCCAGCAGCGAAAGGAGGGATCAGCAGTTCTTC. This codes for CASSERRDQQFF.

DNA for the CDR3: TGTGCCAGCAGCTCTAGGGCGGCGGGAGGGCAAGAGACCCAGTACTTC. It yields the protein CASSSRAAGGQETQYF. The V and J genes are TRBV11-3 and TRBJ2-5; 9 nucleotides line up with TRBD2. The CDR3 is 16 amino acids. V dropped 4 bases and J dropped 2; count of bases not matched to a gene: 8. Germline V lookup: CDR1 SGHNT, CDR2 YENEEA. The full variable domain, with the rest looked up from reference TRBV11-3 and TRBJ2-5, is EAGVVQSPRYKIIEKKQPVAFWCNPISGHNTLYWYLQNLGQGPELLIRYENEEAVDDSQLPKDRFSAERLKGVDSTLKIQPAELGDSAVYLCASSSRAAGGQETQYFGPGTRLLVL.

V usage is TRBV24-1 and J usage is TRBJ1-5; 10 positions match TRBD1. Germline assignment: CDR1 KGHDR and CDR2 SFDVKD. Losses at the gene ends were 4 bases for V and 2 bases for J; bases not matched to a gene: 1. CDR3 length: 15 amino acids. DNA for the CDR3: TGTGCCACCAGTGAGGGGACAGGGGGCAATCAGCCCCAGCATTTT. Its translation is CATSEGTGGNQPQHF.

This chain joins TRBV29-1 and TRBJ2-7; 11 bases align to TRBD1. The CDR3 contains 16 residues. In germline, CDR1 is SQVTM, CDR2 ANQGSEA. The V segment lost 5 bases and the J segment 4 bases; nucleotides outside the gene matches: 13. The CDR3 is CSVRSLTGTGGYEQYF. The CDR3 region has the DNA TGCAGCGTTCGATCTCTTACCGGGACAGGGGGATACGAGCAGTACTTC.

This chain connects TRBV11-3 to TRBJ1-4; D gene ambiguous. CDR1 and CDR2 (germline): SGHNT, YENEEA. V was pared by 0 bases and J by 17 bases, with 19 bases between. The CDR3 runs 14 residues. CDR3 in amino acids: CASSLERSTLLCFF. CDR3 DNA sequence: TGTGCCAGCAGCTTAGAAAGGTCGACACTTCTATGCTTTTTT.

This chain joins TRBV28 and TRBJ2-1; D remains unclear. The length of the CDR3 is 15 residues. Germline lookup yields CDR1 MDHEN and CDR2 SYDVKM. The V gene lost 10 bases and the J gene lost 2 bases, with 18 bases spanning the gap. Here the CDR3 reads CATLPYEPPYNEQFF. The CDR3 DNA is TGTGCCACACTCCCCTATGAGCCTCCCTACAATGAGCAGTTCTTC.

The CDR3 is CASSLEVAWSGYTF. In DNA form, the CDR3 reads TGTGCCAGCAGCTTAGAGGTAGCCTGGAGCGGCTACACCTTC. This chain connects TRBV7-8 to TRBJ1-2; no reliable D call. The CDR3 is made up of 14 amino acids. Per the germline V gene, CDR1 is SGHVS and CDR2 is FQNEAQ. The V end was cut by 1 base, the J end by 8 bases, with 14 bases between.

This sequence joins TRBV28 and TRBJ1-1, with 12 positions matching TRBD1. Germline V lookup: CDR1 MDHEN, CDR2 SYDVKM. J gave up 8 bases and V 5 bases, and 12 bases lay outside the gene matches. This CDR3 has 16 amino acids. The CDR3 region is CASSPSPGTGGREAFF. The DNA of the CDR3 is TGTGCCAGCAGTCCGTCTCCCGGGACAGGGGGCCGAGAAGCTTTCTTT.

This chain uses TRBV28 with TRBJ1-1; D might be TRBD1 (5 bases). The CDR3 totals 14 residues. The V and J ends lost 2 bases and 1 base respectively, with 8 bases between them. CDR1 and CDR2 from the germline V gene are MDHEN and SYDVKM. The CDR3 DNA reads TGTGCCAGCAGTTTAAGGGGCAAGAACACTGAAGCTTTCTTT. It specifies CASSLRGKNTEAFF.

The gene calls are TRBV27 and TRBJ1-3; D not resolved. The CDR3 sequence is 15 residues long. Trimming cost V 6 bases and J 4 bases, with 16 bases left between them. Germline lookup yields CDR1 MNHEY and CDR2 SMNVEV (reference sequence). This chain's CDR3 is CASSQSGGRGNTIYF. The CDR3 nucleotides are TGTGCCAGCAGCCAGTCTGGAGGACGGGGAAACACCATATATTTT.

DNA for the CDR3: TGTGCCAGCAGTTTCCAGCAGGGACTGTTCTTC. As protein: CASSFQQGLFF. The chain combines TRBV28 with TRBJ2-1, with a tentative D call TRBD2 (6 bases). CDR1 is MDHEN and CDR2 is SYDVKM in the germline V gene. Trimming cost V 3 bases and J 15 bases, with 12 bases left between them. CDR3 size: 11 residues.

The chain combines TRBV3-1 (or the pseudogene TRBV3-2) with TRBJ1-1; 7 bases are shared with TRBD1. CDR1 and CDR2 (germline): LGHDT, YNNKEL (reference sequence). CDR3 length equals 14 residues. Losses at the gene ends were 1 base for V and 8 bases for J; bases not matched to a gene: 7. CDR3 DNA sequence: TGTGCCAGCAGCCAAGGGGGACGGACAGGAGAAGCTTTCTTT. Translation gives CASSQGGRTGEAFF.

The chain combines TRBV3-1 (or the pseudogene TRBV3-2) with TRBJ1-5, with 10 nucleotides matching TRBD1. CDR3 length equals 15 residues. Germline V gives CDR1 LGHDT, CDR2 YNNKEL (reference sequence). Losses at the gene ends were 4 bases for V and 4 bases for J; bases not matched to a gene: 4. In DNA form, the CDR3 reads TGTGCCAGCAGCCTAGGGACAGGGGATAATCAGCCCCAGCATTTT. It specifies CASSLGTGDNQPQHF.